The present TCR beta chain was sequenced within a study of T cells after posttransplantation cyclophosphamide. Treatment was busulfan-fludarabine conditioning, a marrow graft, and cyclophosphamide on days +3 and +4. The CDR3 is made up of 14 amino acids. V was trimmed by 2 bases and J by 14 bases, leaving 16 bases between them. Germline values: CDR1 LNHDA, CDR2 SQIVND (reference sequence). This clone appeared many times. Its antigen remains unknown. The method was immunoSEQ multiplex PCR; TCRdb's version includes in-frame clones alone and lacks a portion of them. This sample has fewer than 13,000 clones, each found more than once. General study findings and limits: Blood and skin or GI T cell repertoires showed limited TRB overlap. Recipient CMV seropositivity and CMV reactivation strongly tracked TRB clonality. Later post-transplant blood repertoires were often dominated by donor CD8+ memory clones.

The TCR comes from a female patient between 35 and 55 years old who received an allogeneic stem cell transplant from a related donor, was CMV-positive, and had no GVHD. Certain T cells may be donor cells from the graft. The V gene is TRBV19, the J gene TRBJ1-6; no definite D call. Sequences were derived from PBMCs, sampled after allogeneic stem cell transplant with posttransplant cyclophosphamide. The CDR3 DNA is TGTGCCAGTAGTATAACGGCGGGCCAGGCAACCCTCCACTTT. It specifies CASSITAGQATLHF.